This entry lists 28 T cell receptor beta chains sequenced from one sample in a study of shared clonotypes between healthy human individuals. TCRdb's table, derived via immunoSEQ multiplex PCR, lists solely in-frame clones and lacks some. Of about 2 million clones detected, less than 95% appear once; the ten largest clones hold under 1.5%. The naive CD8 subset, CD45RO-negative cells positively selected for CCR7, excluded terminally differentiated effector memory CD45RA+ cells. Sequencing used naive CD8+ T cells sorted from blood. These receptors all come from a man between 18 and 29 years old in good health.

V and J are TRBV10-3 and TRBJ2-1; D remains unclear. The CDR3 consists of 15 residues. V was cut by 2 bases and J by 3 bases, with 11 bases left in between. The germline gives CDR1 ENHRY, CDR2 SYGVKD. Written as DNA, the CDR3 is TGTGCCATCAGTGAGCCCTGGTGGGGCTACAATGAGCAGTTCTTC. Translated, it gives CAISEPWWGYNEQFF.

The chain links TRBV9 to TRBJ2-2; D ambiguous. This CDR3 has 13 amino acids. V lost 0 bases to trimming and J lost 8 bases, with 8 bases between them. Per germline, CDR1 SGDLS and CDR2 YYNGEE. The CDR3 loop reads CASSVASAGELFF. CDR3 nucleotide sequence: TGTGCCAGCAGCGTAGCCAGTGCGGGGGAGCTGTTTTTT.

The gene calls are TRBV12-5 and TRBJ2-7; TRBD1 matches at 8 bases. J gave up 4 bases and V 8 bases, and 13 bases lay outside the gene matches. The CDR3 contains 15 residues. From germline, CDR1 is LGHNT and CDR2 FRNRAP. CDR3 DNA: TGTGCTAGTTCACCTTACAGGGGGTGGGAGTACGAGCAGTACTTC. This codes for CASSPYRGWEYEQYF.

V usage is TRBV6-5 and J usage is TRBJ2-7, with D maybe TRBD1 (6 bases). The CDR3 is 13 residues long. Trimming took 6 bases from V and 2 from J, leaving 11 bases between them. The germline V gene has CDR1 MNHEY and CDR2 SVGAGI. The DNA for the CDR3 is TGTGCCAGCAGCTATAAGGGGGCCTACGAGCAGTACTTC. Translating it yields CASSYKGAYEQYF.

This sequence joins TRBV5-6 and TRBJ1-2; 8 positions agree with TRBD1. This CDR3 has 14 amino acids. Trimming at V came to 3 bases and at J to 4 bases, leaving 5 bases not matched to a gene. Germline V CDR1 and CDR2: SGHDT, YYEEEE. The CDR3 coding sequence is TGTGCCAGCAGCTCATCGACAGGGGTCTATGGCTACACCTTC. It is translated as CASSSSTGVYGYTF.

V is TRBV7-9 and J is TRBJ1-2; D is uncertain. Trimming removed 1 base at V and 4 bases at J, with 13 bases between. This CDR3 region has 15 residues. Germline V gene data show CDR1 as SEHNR and CDR2 as FQNEAQ (reference sequence). Written as DNA, the CDR3 is TGTGCCAGCAGCTTAGGAGAAGCGGGCGTCTATGGCTACACCTTC. It encodes CASSLGEAGVYGYTF.

With respect to this clone: The sample carries other DNA sequences with the same CDR3. The V gene is TRBV9, the J gene TRBJ2-7; no clear D. V was clipped by 3 bases and J by 0 bases, with 4 bases between them. The CDR3 is 12 amino acids. Germline V gene lookup returns CDR1 SGDLS and CDR2 YYNGEE. CDR3 loop: CASSGDSYEQYF. The DNA of the CDR3 is TGTGCCAGCAGCGGTGACTCCTACGAGCAGTACTTC.

Concerning this clone: This same CDR3 is encoded by further DNA sequences in the sample. This sequence joins TRBV7-9 and TRBJ2-3, with a weak D call TRBD1 (5 bases). From germline, CDR1 is SEHNR and CDR2 FQNEAQ (reference sequence). There are 13 residues in the CDR3. V was clipped by 1 base and J by 3 bases, with 5 bases between them. The CDR3 nucleotides are TGTGCCAGCAGCTTAGAGGGGACAGATACGCAGTATTTT. It codes for CASSLEGTDTQYF.

The chain couples TRBV28 to TRBJ2-7, with 9 positions matching TRBD1. In germline, CDR1 is MDHEN, CDR2 SYDVKM. The trim removed 8 bases at V and 6 bases at J, leaving 8 bases unmatched. The CDR3 totals 13 residues. The CDR3 DNA reads TGTGCCAGCGAATGGGACAGGGCGGCCGAGCAGTACTTC. It codes for CASEWDRAAEQYF.

The V and J genes are TRBV7-9 and TRBJ2-2, with TRBD1 matching 9 bases. CDR1 is SEHNR, CDR2 FQNEAQ, per germline (reference sequence). The CDR3 is 16 amino acids. With V trimmed by 4 bases and J by 5 bases, 8 bases remained unmatched. For the CDR3, the DNA is TGTGCCAGCAGCTCTACAGGGGGCTGGGGGACCGGGGAGCTGTTTTTT. It encodes CASSSTGGWGTGELFF.

The chain recombines TRBV2 with TRBJ2-5, with TRBD1 matching 7 bases. This CDR3 is 13 amino acids long. With 6 bases clipped from V and 2 bases from J, the junction kept 3 bases outside the gene matches. The germline V gene has CDR1 SNHLY and CDR2 FYNNEI. In DNA, the CDR3 is TGTGCCAGCAGGGGGGACAGTCAAGAGACCCAGTACTTC. This codes for CASRGDSQETQYF.

J is TRBJ1-1 and V is TRBV4-1; no definite D call. This CDR3 is 13 amino acids long. Germline loops: CDR1 MGHRA, CDR2 YSYEKL. Trimming shortened V by 4 bases and J by 5 bases, and 11 bases separated the two germline ends. CDR3 amino acids: CASSRRDRTEAFF. The CDR3 nucleotides read TGCGCCAGCAGCCGGCGAGATAGGACTGAAGCTTTCTTT.

V and J are TRBV7-2 and TRBJ2-1, with D possibly matching TRBD2 (5 bases). Looked up from germline, CDR1 is SGHTA and CDR2 is FQGNSA. Trimming removed 2 bases at V and 8 bases at J, with 22 bases between. This CDR3 comprises 17 residues. The CDR3 nucleotides are TGTGCCAGCAGCTTATACCCCCTCCATCGAGGGATCGATGAGCAGTTCTTC. Its translation is CASSLYPLHRGIDEQFF. Variable domain in full (rest from reference TRBV7-2 and TRBJ2-1): GAGVSQSPSNKVTEKGKDVELRCDPISGHTALYWYRQSLGQGLEFLIYFQGNSAPDKSGLPSDRFSAERTGGSVSTLTIQRTQQEDSAVYLCASSLYPLHRGIDEQFFGPGTRLTVL.

The J gene is TRBJ2-7, the V gene TRBV19; 7 bases are a match to TRBD1. This CDR3 is 14 amino acids long. Germline V lookup: CDR1 LNHDA, CDR2 SQIVND (reference sequence). V gave up 6 bases and J gave up 4 bases; unmatched junction bases: 9. The CDR3 DNA reads as TGTGCCAGTAGCCCGGCTGGGACAGAATACGAGCAGTACTTC. This encodes CASSPAGTEYEQYF.

The V and J genes are TRBV4-3 and TRBJ2-1, with 9 bases that match TRBD2. The CDR3 covers 16 residues. V gave up 0 bases and J gave up 5 bases; unmatched junction bases: 5. Germline V gene data show CDR1 as LGHNA and CDR2 as YSLEER. The DNA of the CDR3 is TGCGCCAGCAGCCAAGATAGCCTAGCGGGAAACAATGAGCAGTTCTTC. This translates into CASSQDSLAGNNEQFF.

A single count supports this clone. The chain recombines TRBV4-3 with TRBJ2-7; maybe TRBD2 (6 bases). V gave up 0 bases and J gave up 6 bases, with 15 bases separating them. The CDR3 contains 15 residues. CDR1 and CDR2 from the germline V gene are LGHNA and YSLEER. CDR3 loop: CASSQDLSGSLEQYF. In DNA form, the CDR3 reads TGCGCCAGCAGCCAAGATCTTAGCGGATCCCTCGAGCAGTACTTC.

The chain has TRBV6-5 and TRBJ1-1; 7 nucleotides agree with TRBD1. CDR1 and CDR2 (germline): MNHEY, SVGAGI. The CDR3 is 13 amino acids. V lost 8 bases and J lost 5; bases outside the gene matches: 8. CDR3 amino acids: CASRVGGTTEAFF. The CDR3 DNA reads TGTGCCAGCCGAGTAGGGGGCACGACTGAAGCTTTCTTT.

V usage is TRBV4-3 and J usage is TRBJ2-3; 15 bases are shared with TRBD2. In germline, CDR1 is LGHNA, CDR2 YSLEER. J lost 5 bases, V lost 4 bases, and 7 bases had no gene match. The CDR3 runs to 17 residues. The DNA of the CDR3 is TGCGCCAGCAGCCTTGGACTAGCGGGAGGGCCTATAGATACGCAGTATTTT. Amino acids: CASSLGLAGGPIDTQYF.

The V call is TRBV6-5, the J call TRBJ2-7; 8 positions match TRBD2. This CDR3 spans 15 amino acids. Looked up from germline, CDR1 is MNHEY and CDR2 is SVGAGI. The V and J ends lost 5 bases and 9 bases, in that order; junction bases with no gene match: 15. CDR3 sequence (DNA): TGTGCCAGCAGTACGGTTACTAGCGGAGGAGGACCGCAGTACTTC. Translated, it gives CASSTVTSGGGPQYF.

Comments on this clone: This sample includes further DNA sequences coding for the same CDR3. The chain links TRBV5-1 to TRBJ1-1; D might be TRBD1 (5 bases). The CDR3 loop spans 14 amino acids. Germline lookup yields CDR1 SGHRS and CDR2 YFSETQ. V was pared by 1 base and J by 5 bases, with 12 bases between. CDR3 loop: CASSLSGTGTEAFF. CDR3 DNA sequence: TGCGCCAGCAGCTTGTCAGGGACGGGGACTGAAGCTTTCTTT.

The chain has TRBV5-5 and TRBJ1-1; D not resolved. The V end lost 0 bases, the J end lost 5 bases, and 8 bases lay between the germline ends. Germline lookup yields CDR1 SGHKS and CDR2 YYEKEE (reference sequence). This CDR3 has 13 residues. The CDR3 nucleotides are TGTGCCAGCAGCTTGGGAATTTGGACTGAAGCTTTCTTT. Its translation: CASSLGIWTEAFF. Looking up the rest from reference TRBV5-5 and TRBJ1-1 gives the full variable domain: DAGVTQSPTHLIKTRGQQVTLRCSPISGHKSVSWYQQVLGQGPQFIFQYYEKEERGRGNFPDRFSARQFPNYSSELNVNALLLGDSALYLCASSLGIWTEAFFGQGTRLTVV.

As for this clone: Other nucleotide sequences from this sample produce the same CDR3. The chain is built from TRBV27 and TRBJ2-7; possible D gene TRBD1, 6 bases. Trimming left V 3 bases short and J 0 bases short, with 9 bases between. This CDR3 comprises 14 residues. CDR1 is MNHEY, CDR2 SMNVEV, per germline (reference sequence). The CDR3 DNA is TGTGCCAGCAGTTTCAGGGGTTACTCCTACGAGCAGTACTTC. It translates to CASSFRGYSYEQYF.

The V call is TRBV27, the J call TRBJ2-3, with a possible D match to TRBD2 (7 bases). The length of the CDR3 is 19 residues. Germline CDR1 reads MNHEY; CDR2 reads SMNVEV (reference sequence). V lost 0 bases, J lost 0 bases, and 19 bases lay in between. In DNA form, the CDR3 reads TGTGCCAGCAGTTTATCCCGGGGGGACGGGGGCGGCAGCACAGATACGCAGTATTTT. Translated, it gives CASSLSRGDGGGSTDTQYF.

The V call is TRBV6-5, the J call TRBJ1-2; D remains unclear. V was trimmed by 0 bases and J by 6 bases, leaving 17 bases between them. The CDR3 extends over 16 amino acids. Germline V lookup: CDR1 MNHEY, CDR2 SVGAGI. Here the CDR3 DNA reads TGTGCCAGCAGTTACTCGATCGGGCAGGCCCTTGATGGCTACACCTTC. Protein sequence: CASSYSIGQALDGYTF.

This clone was detected only once. V usage is TRBV29-1 and J usage is TRBJ1-3; possibly TRBD1 for D (6 bases). Trimming took 1 base from V and 7 from J, leaving 8 bases between them. Germline V gives CDR1 SQVTM, CDR2 ANQGSEA. This CDR3 spans 12 amino acids. The CDR3 DNA follows: TGCAGCGTTGAAGGGAGGGGGAACACCATATATTTT. Amino acid sequence: CSVEGRGNTIYF. Complete variable domain (other parts from reference TRBV29-1 and TRBJ1-3): SAVISQKPSRDICQRGTSLTIQCQVDSQVTMMFWYRQQPGQSLTLIATANQGSEATYESGFVIDKFPISRPNLTFSTLTVSNMSPEDSSIYLCSVEGRGNTIYFGEGSWLTVV.

A single count supports this clone. The sample has other DNA sequences that encode this CDR3 too. The genes are TRBV2 and TRBJ2-7; 8 bases line up with TRBD2. Losses at the gene ends were 6 bases for V and 0 bases for J; bases not matched to a gene: 4. Germline CDR1 SNHLY, CDR2 FYNNEI. The length of the CDR3 is 14 residues. CDR3 sequence (DNA): TGTGCCAGCAGGCCCACTAGCGGCTCCTACGAGCAGTACTTC. This translates into CASRPTSGSYEQYF.

This clone was detected only once. The rearrangement links TRBV7-2 to TRBJ1-1, with D possibly being TRBD1 (5 bases). The CDR3 loop spans 16 amino acids. The V and J ends lost 1 base and 3 bases respectively, with 15 bases between them. CDR1 and CDR2 from the germline V gene are SGHTA and FQGNSA. CDR3 bases: TGTGCCAGCAGCTTAGTAAGGTCGGGGGGAGACACTGAAGCTTTCTTT. Protein product: CASSLVRSGGDTEAFF.

This sequence joins TRBV11-2 and TRBJ2-7, with 7 bases lining up with TRBD1. The germline V gene has CDR1 SGHAT and CDR2 FQNNGV. After removal of 0 bases from V and 3 bases from J, the junction contained 17 bases not matched to a gene. This CDR3 contains 19 residues. The DNA for the CDR3 is TGTGCCAGCAGCTTAGATCAACGTACAGGGGTTCCACAGTTCTACGAGCAGTACTTC. Translation gives CASSLDQRTGVPQFYEQYF.